These T cell receptor beta chains were read from a single sample in a study of cytomegalovirus exposure and HLA in healthy donors. Profiling relied on immunoSEQ multiplex PCR, and the TCRdb table lists in-frame clones only, not all of them. The sample carries 95,000 to 130,000 clones, under 90% recorded once. Sequencing was done on a sample of PBMCs. The receptors were sampled from a woman aged 30 to 39 in good health and CMV-seronegative. Each CDR3 is given with its conserved first and last residue. The D gene is left open where the match is weak. The size entry is marked missing in some rows and otherwise reads once, few, many or a size class.

CDR3 DNA: TGTGCCAGCAGCTTGTCCCTCCATGAGCAGTTCTTC
CDR3 protein: CASSLSLHEQFF
D gene: NA
V gene: TRBV5-4
J gene: TRBJ2-1
clone size: NA

CDR3 DNA: TGTGCCAGCAGTTTAGACAGGGCCTATGGCTACACCTTC
CDR3 protein: CASSLDRAYGYTF
D gene: TRBD1
V gene: TRBV28
J gene: TRBJ1-2
clone size: NA

CDR3 DNA: TGCAGCGTCCGGACTAGCGGAAACTACGAGCAGTACTTC
CDR3 protein: CSVRTSGNYEQYF
D gene: TRBD2
V gene: TRBV29-1
J gene: TRBJ2-7
clone size: NA

CDR3 DNA: TGCATTCAGGAGGGAGATGGCTACACCTTC
CDR3 protein: CIQEGDGYTF
D gene: NA
V gene: TRBV20-1
J gene: TRBJ1-2
clone size: NA

CDR3 DNA: TGCGCCAGCAGCGACCCTAGCGGGCGGGGCGGGACCTACGAGCAGTACTTC
CDR3 protein: CASSDPSGRGGTYEQYF
D gene: TRBD2
V gene: TRBV5-1
J gene: TRBJ2-7
clone size: NA

CDR3 DNA: TGCGCCAGTAGCACGGGACTAGCGGCCTACAATGAGCAGTTCTTC
CDR3 protein: CASSTGLAAYNEQFF
D gene: TRBD2
V gene: TRBV5-1
J gene: TRBJ2-1
clone size: NA

CDR3 DNA: TGTGCCAGCCGGGGGGGACTAGCGTCACTAAGCACAGATACGCAGTATTTT
CDR3 protein: CASRGGLASLSTDTQYF
D gene: TRBD2
V gene: TRBV5-4
J gene: TRBJ2-3
clone size: few

CDR3 DNA: TGTGCCAGTAGCCCCTCCAGCGCCCAAGAGACCCAGTACTTC
CDR3 protein: CASSPSSAQETQYF
D gene: NA
V gene: TRBV19
J gene: TRBJ2-5
clone size: NA

CDR3 DNA: TGTGCCTGCGGACTAGCAGTATCCTACGAGCAGTACTTC
CDR3 protein: CACGLAVSYEQYF
D gene: TRBD2
V gene: TRBV30
J gene: TRBJ2-7
clone size: NA

CDR3 DNA: TGTGCCAGCAGCTCTCCAGCGGAGGGGGCCCGTCACACTGAAGCTTTCTTT
CDR3 protein: CASSSPAEGARHTEAFF
D gene: TRBD1
V gene: TRBV11-1
J gene: TRBJ1-1
clone size: NA

CDR3 DNA: TGCGCCAGCAGCCTTAGCACAGATACGCAGTATTTT
CDR3 protein: CASSLSTDTQYF
D gene: NA
V gene: TRBV5-1
J gene: TRBJ2-3
clone size: NA

CDR3 DNA: TGTGCCAGCAGGCCAGCGGGAGGGGCGCAAGGTGGTGGTACGCAGTATTTT
CDR3 protein: CASRPAGGAQGGGTQYF
D gene: TRBD2
V gene: TRBV11-2
J gene: TRBJ2-3
clone size: few

CDR3 DNA: TGTGCCTGGAACCGGGCGGCGGGCGAAAAACTGTTTTTT
CDR3 protein: CAWNRAAGEKLFF
D gene: NA
V gene: TRBV30
J gene: TRBJ1-4
clone size: NA

CDR3 DNA: TGTGCCAGCAGCCTTATAGGGGGTTTCGAGACCCAGTACTTC
CDR3 protein: CASSLIGGFETQYF
D gene: NA
V gene: TRBV7-2
J gene: TRBJ2-5
clone size: NA

CDR3 DNA: TGTGCCAGCAGCCCCGGGGATAGCAATCAGCCCCAGCATTTT
CDR3 protein: CASSPGDSNQPQHF
D gene: NA
V gene: TRBV28
J gene: TRBJ1-5
clone size: once

CDR3 DNA: TGTGCCAGCAGTTTCGATTTGGGGGGGGGTGAGCAGTTCTTC
CDR3 protein: CASSFDLGGGEQFF
D gene: TRBD2
V gene: TRBV28
J gene: TRBJ2-1
clone size: NA

CDR3 DNA: TGTGCCAGCCGACCTCTAGCCCTTGTTGGCGCCGGGGAGCTGTTTTTT
CDR3 protein: CASRPLALVGAGELFF
D gene: NA
V gene: TRBV27
J gene: TRBJ2-2
clone size: once

CDR3 DNA: TGCGCCAGCAGCTTGACTAGCGGGAGGGCGATTTCCTACGAGCAGTACTTC
CDR3 protein: CASSLTSGRAISYEQYF
D gene: TRBD2
V gene: TRBV5-1
J gene: TRBJ2-7
clone size: few

CDR3 DNA: TGCGCCAGCAGCTTGCAGGGGCGAGGGAACACTGAAGCTTTCTTT
CDR3 protein: CASSLQGRGNTEAFF
D gene: NA
V gene: TRBV5-1
J gene: TRBJ1-1
clone size: NA

CDR3 DNA: TGCGCCAGCAGCCAAGATACGGGACTTGGGGCAGATACGCAGTATTTT
CDR3 protein: CASSQDTGLGADTQYF
D gene: NA
V gene: TRBV4-3
J gene: TRBJ2-3
clone size: NA

CDR3 DNA: TGCGCCAGCAGCCAAGATATTCGGTACGAGCAGTACTTC
CDR3 protein: CASSQDIRYEQYF
D gene: NA
V gene: TRBV4-3
J gene: TRBJ2-7
clone size: few

CDR3 DNA: TGTGCCAGCCATAGACAGGGCTACGAGCAGTACTTC
CDR3 protein: CASHRQGYEQYF
D gene: TRBD1
V gene: TRBV28
J gene: TRBJ2-7
clone size: NA

CDR3 DNA: TGTGCCAGCAGTTCCCCCACACGCACAGATACGCAGTATTTT
CDR3 protein: CASSSPTRTDTQYF
D gene: NA
V gene: TRBV27
J gene: TRBJ2-3
clone size: NA

CDR3 DNA: TGCGCCAGCAGCCAAGATCGGCAGGGTGGTCCCTACGAGCAGTACTTC
CDR3 protein: CASSQDRQGGPYEQYF
D gene: NA
V gene: TRBV4-3
J gene: TRBJ2-7
clone size: NA

CDR3 DNA: TGTGCCAGCAGTCACCCGGGACAGGGGACAGAAGCTTTCTTT
CDR3 protein: CASSHPGQGTEAFF
D gene: TRBD1
V gene: TRBV6-5
J gene: TRBJ1-1
clone size: NA

CDR3 DNA: TGTGCCAGCAGTTCCCGGGACACGGAGGGCTACACCTTC
CDR3 protein: CASSSRDTEGYTF
D gene: NA
V gene: TRBV25-1
J gene: TRBJ1-2
clone size: NA

CDR3 DNA: TGCGCCAGCAGCGCCACAGGGGGCAATGAAAAACTGTTTTTT
CDR3 protein: CASSATGGNEKLFF
D gene: TRBD1
V gene: TRBV5-1
J gene: TRBJ1-4
clone size: NA

CDR3 DNA: TGTGCCAGTATTACGGTGGATCAGCCCCAGCATTTT
CDR3 protein: CASITVDQPQHF
D gene: NA
V gene: TRBV28
J gene: TRBJ1-5
clone size: NA

CDR3 DNA: TGCGCCAGCAGCTTGGCCCCGCCCCGGGACAGGGACCCTAACACTGAAGCTTTCTTT
CDR3 protein: CASSLAPPRDRDPNTEAFF
D gene: TRBD1
V gene: TRBV5-1
J gene: TRBJ1-1
clone size: few

CDR3 DNA: TGTGCCAGCAGCCCTACCTACGAGCAGTACTTC
CDR3 protein: CASSPTYEQYF
D gene: NA
V gene: TRBV6-6
J gene: TRBJ2-7
clone size: few

CDR3 DNA: TGTGCCAGCAGAGCCCTTGGCACCGGGGAGCTGTTTTTT
CDR3 protein: CASRALGTGELFF
D gene: NA
V gene: TRBV6-5
J gene: TRBJ2-2
clone size: NA

CDR3 DNA: TGTGCCAGCAGCATCAGACAAACCAGCTCCTACGAGCAGTACTTC
CDR3 protein: CASSIRQTSSYEQYF
D gene: NA
V gene: TRBV7-2
J gene: TRBJ2-7
clone size: NA

CDR3 DNA: TGTGCCAGTAGGGCGACAGGGCGAAACTATGGCTACACCTTC
CDR3 protein: CASRATGRNYGYTF
D gene: TRBD1
V gene: TRBV5-4
J gene: TRBJ1-2
clone size: NA

CDR3 DNA: TGTGCCAGCCGAAGAGACAGGGGGTTCAATGAGCAGTTCTTC
CDR3 protein: CASRRDRGFNEQFF
D gene: TRBD1
V gene: TRBV28
J gene: TRBJ2-1
clone size: NA

CDR3 DNA: TGTTCCAGCAGCCAAGGGGGTAGCAATCAGCCCCAGCATTTT
CDR3 protein: CSSSQGGSNQPQHF
D gene: NA
V gene: TRBV7-9
J gene: TRBJ1-5
clone size: NA

CDR3 DNA: TGTGCCAGTAGGGACAGGTACAATGAGCAGTTCTTC
CDR3 protein: CASRDRYNEQFF
D gene: TRBD1
V gene: TRBV19
J gene: TRBJ2-1
clone size: few

CDR3 DNA: TGCGCCAGCAGCTTGAAGTCGGGACAGGTCACGTGCGAGCAGTACTTC
CDR3 protein: CASSLKSGQVTCEQYF
D gene: TRBD1
V gene: TRBV5-1
J gene: TRBJ2-7
clone size: NA

CDR3 DNA: TGTGCCAGCAGCCAACCGCTAGGGTCTAGCGGACCCAACACCGGGGAGCTGTTTTTT
CDR3 protein: CASSQPLGSSGPNTGELFF
D gene: TRBD2
V gene: TRBV4-2
J gene: TRBJ2-2
clone size: NA

CDR3 DNA: TGTGCCAGCTTTTCGTCAGGTACGCAGTATTTT
CDR3 protein: CASFSSGTQYF
D gene: NA
V gene: TRBV9
J gene: TRBJ2-3
clone size: NA

CDR3 DNA: TGTGCCAGCAGCTTTCGGGGGGTCGGGAATAGCAATCAGCCCCAGCATTTT
CDR3 protein: CASSFRGVGNSNQPQHF
D gene: NA
V gene: TRBV5-8
J gene: TRBJ1-5
clone size: NA

CDR3 DNA: TGCGCCAGCAGTGAGTCTTTAGGAGGGCCCGGGGAGCTGTTTTTT
CDR3 protein: CASSESLGGPGELFF
D gene: NA
V gene: TRBV10-1
J gene: TRBJ2-2
clone size: few

CDR3 DNA: TGCAGTGCCGTGAGACAGGGGCAGTTCTTC
CDR3 protein: CSAVRQGQFF
D gene: TRBD1
V gene: TRBV20-1
J gene: TRBJ2-1
clone size: once

CDR3 DNA: TGTGCCAGTAGCCCGGGACAGAACTACTACGAGCAGTACTTC
CDR3 protein: CASSPGQNYYEQYF
D gene: TRBD1
V gene: TRBV19
J gene: TRBJ2-7
clone size: NA

CDR3 DNA: TGTGCCAGCGGACGGACAGGGAGCACAGATACGCAGTATTTT
CDR3 protein: CASGRTGSTDTQYF
D gene: TRBD1
V gene: TRBV5-6
J gene: TRBJ2-3
clone size: NA

CDR3 DNA: TGTGCCAGCAGCGTACAGGGGGCGAAGGAGACCCAGTACTTC
CDR3 protein: CASSVQGAKETQYF
D gene: TRBD1
V gene: TRBV28
J gene: TRBJ2-5
clone size: NA

CDR3 DNA: TGTGCCAGTAGCACGCAGGGGACAACTAATGAAAAACTGTTTTTT
CDR3 protein: CASSTQGTTNEKLFF
D gene: NA
V gene: TRBV19
J gene: TRBJ1-4
clone size: NA

CDR3 DNA: TGTGCCAGCAGCTCCTACAGGGAAGTCGAGCAGTACTTC
CDR3 protein: CASSSYREVEQYF
D gene: NA
V gene: TRBV7-2
J gene: TRBJ2-7
clone size: NA

CDR3 DNA: TGTGCCAGCAGCCTAAAGTCGGTCTCGGCAGGGAGGGGTTACGAGCAGTACTTC
CDR3 protein: CASSLKSVSAGRGYEQYF
D gene: TRBD2
V gene: TRBV7-8
J gene: TRBJ2-7
clone size: NA

CDR3 DNA: TGTGCCAGTAGTACCACTTCGAATGGCTACACCTTC
CDR3 protein: CASSTTSNGYTF
D gene: NA
V gene: TRBV19
J gene: TRBJ1-2
clone size: NA

CDR3 DNA: TGTGCCAGCAGCCGAACCTGTTTGTCCAGGGCGGATACGCAGTATTTT
CDR3 protein: CASSRTCLSRADTQYF
D gene: NA
V gene: TRBV7-9
J gene: TRBJ2-3
clone size: NA

CDR3 DNA: TGTGCCAGCAGTGCCTACCGGCTAGCGGGAAACCCAGGGGAGCAGCATTTT
CDR3 protein: CASSAYRLAGNPGEQHF
D gene: NA
V gene: TRBV6-1
J gene: TRBJ1-5
clone size: NA

CDR3 DNA: TGTGCCAGCAGCCGACAGGGAAGTGATACGCAGTATTTT
CDR3 protein: CASSRQGSDTQYF
D gene: TRBD1
V gene: TRBV6-4
J gene: TRBJ2-3
clone size: NA

CDR3 DNA: TGTGCCAGCAGCTCGACAGGGGAAGTGCGGGAGGGGTCCTACAATGAGCAGTTCTTC
CDR3 protein: CASSSTGEVREGSYNEQFF
D gene: NA
V gene: TRBV13
J gene: TRBJ2-1
clone size: NA